Detailed here is one T cell receptor (beta chain). The data derive from a study of blood T cell repertoires in COVID-19. CDR1 LGHDT and CDR2 YNNKEL come from the germline V gene (reference sequence). The CDR3 contains 16 residues. The trim removed 1 base at V and 4 bases at J, leaving 6 bases unmatched. Repertoires were generated with immunoSEQ multiplex PCR, while TCRdb's copy carries only in-frame clones and drops some. Among 51,000 or so clones, about 90% were seen once, and the ten largest hold 13%. The sequenced material came from peripheral blood. This TCR was sampled from a man older than 75 with acute or convalescent COVID-19. This chain joins TRBV3-1 (or the pseudogene TRBV3-2) and TRBJ2-2; 7 nucleotides match TRBD2. CDR3 nucleotides: TGTGCCAGCAGCCAAGGGTATGGGAGGGGCACCGGGGAGCTGTTTTTT. Translated: CASSQGYGRGTGELFF.